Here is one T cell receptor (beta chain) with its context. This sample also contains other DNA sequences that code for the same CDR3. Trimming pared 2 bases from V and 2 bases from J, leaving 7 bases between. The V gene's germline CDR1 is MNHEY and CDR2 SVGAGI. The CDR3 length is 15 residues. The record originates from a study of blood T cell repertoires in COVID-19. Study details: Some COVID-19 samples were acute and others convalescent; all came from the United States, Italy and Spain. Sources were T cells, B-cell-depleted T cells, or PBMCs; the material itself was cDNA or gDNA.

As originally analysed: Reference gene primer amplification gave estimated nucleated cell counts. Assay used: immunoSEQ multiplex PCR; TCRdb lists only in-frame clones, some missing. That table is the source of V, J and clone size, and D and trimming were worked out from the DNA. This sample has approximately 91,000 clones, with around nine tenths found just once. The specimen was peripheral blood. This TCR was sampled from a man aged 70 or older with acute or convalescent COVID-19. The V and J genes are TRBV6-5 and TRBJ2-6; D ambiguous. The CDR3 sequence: CASSYGQTGANVLTF. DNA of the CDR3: TGTGCCAGCAGTTACGGGCAGACTGGGGCCAACGTCCTGACTTTC.